A single count supports the clone carrying this T cell receptor beta chain. Its antigen is not identified. Every isolated RNA sample was fully reverse transcribed, so sequencing captured expressed TCRB transcripts. Method: immunoSEQ multiplex PCR; TCRdb's copy keeps in-frame clones and lacks some. The data show a few hundred thousand clones, 8% to 10% seen once. These data are taken from a study of beta chain features in type 1 diabetes. The study, taken as a whole, reports: The study found that naive, central memory and Treg TCRB repertoires appeared more similar in patients than in healthy donors. All four CD4+ subsets from Type 1 diabetes patients carried moderately but significantly shorter TCRB CDR3s. Researchers cautioned that cDNA sequencing could over-represent cells with high TCR expression.

Donors underwent one heparinised blood draw, around 100 mL on average. Every sorted population was more than 95% pure. CDR1 and CDR2 from the germline V gene are SGHTA and FQGTGA. Trimming at V came to 2 bases and at J to 7 bases, leaving 7 bases not matched to a gene. The CDR3 length is 15 residues. The sample consisted of central memory CD4+ T cells from blood. The chain couples TRBV7-3 to TRBJ2-2, with 7 bases matching TRBD1. The TCR comes from a young man with type 1 diabetes. CDR3 in amino acids: CASSLYPGGDGELFF. The CDR3, as DNA: TGTGCCAGCAGCTTATACCCAGGGGGAGACGGGGAGCTGTTTTTT.